The 14 T cell receptor beta chains given below trace back to one sample, sequenced in a study of cytomegalovirus exposure and HLA in healthy donors. PCR was performed using 60 Vbeta and 13 Jbeta primers. Clones were sequenced by immunoSEQ multiplex PCR, and TCRdb holds only the in-frame ones, with some missing. The data hold about 190,000 clones, with 10% to 15% observed a single time. The sequenced material came from PBMCs. The receptors here all came from a man aged 45-60 years in good health and CMV-seropositive.

The rearrangement links TRBV9 to TRBJ2-2, with unresolved D. The V end lost 0 bases, the J end lost 7 bases, and 4 bases lay between the germline ends. The germline gives CDR1 SGDLS, CDR2 YYNGEE. The CDR3 length is 12 residues. The CDR3: CASSVVSGELFF. CDR3 coding DNA: TGTGCCAGCAGCGTAGTGAGCGGGGAGCTGTTTTTT.

The chain joins TRBV30 to TRBJ2-3; 7 positions match TRBD2. From germline, CDR1 is GTSNPN and CDR2 SVGIG (reference sequence). The CDR3 has 15 residues. After removal of 3 bases from V and 4 bases from J, the junction contained 10 bases not matched to a gene. The CDR3 protein is CAWRLVLGGADTQYF. The CDR3 DNA follows: TGTGCCTGGAGACTAGTATTGGGGGGGGCAGATACGCAGTATTTT.

This chain joins TRBV7-6 and TRBJ2-7; D unclear. The germline gives CDR1 SGHVS, CDR2 FNYEAQ. The CDR3 consists of 14 residues. V was shortened by 5 bases and J by 6 bases, with 17 bases between the two germline ends. For the CDR3, the DNA is TGTGCCAGCAGCCGAAATTCCCGACCGGGCGAGCAGTACTTC. As protein: CASSRNSRPGEQYF.

V gene TRBV7-6 combines with J gene TRBJ2-7; maybe TRBD2 (5 bases). V lost 4 bases and J 4 bases, leaving 17 bases between the germline ends. Per germline, CDR1 SGHVS and CDR2 FNYEAQ. The CDR3 consists of 15 residues. CDR3 amino acids: CASSSDGLGGYEQYF. Here the CDR3 DNA reads TGTGCCAGCAGCTCGGACGGACTCGGTGGATACGAGCAGTACTTC. The whole variable domain, remainder taken from reference TRBV7-6 and TRBJ2-7, is GAGVSQSPRYKVTKRGQDVALRCDPISGHVSLYWYRQALGQGPEFLTYFNYEAQQDKSGLPNDRFSAERPEGSISTLTIQRTEQRDSAMYRCASSSDGLGGYEQYFGPGTRLTVT.

This clone has only a few counts. V usage is TRBV27 and J usage is TRBJ2-1; TRBD2 is a possible D gene (6 bases). The ends were cut back, 3 bases at V and 4 bases at J, with 13 bases in the middle. CDR3 length equals 15 residues. Germline V lookup: CDR1 MNHEY, CDR2 SMNVEV (reference sequence). This CDR3 is CASSLGGIRYNEQFF. The CDR3 DNA sequence: TGTGCCAGCAGTTTGGGCGGGATACGATACAATGAGCAGTTCTTC.

The chain has TRBV7-2 and TRBJ1-1; 7 nucleotides line up with TRBD1. This CDR3 is built from 13 residues. Germline V gives CDR1 SGHTA, CDR2 FQGNSA. The V segment lost 8 bases and the J segment 2 bases; nucleotides outside the gene matches: 5. The DNA of the CDR3 is TGTGCCAGCGGACGGGACAGCAACACTGAAGCTTTCTTT. Translated, it gives CASGRDSNTEAFF.

DNA for the CDR3: TGTGCCAGCAGCTTGGCTGGGCACAATGAGCAGTTCTTC. It encodes CASSLAGHNEQFF. The rearrangement uses TRBV5-8 and TRBJ2-1; D gene unclear. Germline V gene data show CDR1 as SGHTS and CDR2 as YDEGEE. V lost 0 bases and J 5 bases, leaving 6 bases between the germline ends. This CDR3 contains 13 residues.

The rearrangement links TRBV28 to TRBJ2-7, with 9 bases matching TRBD1. Germline CDR1 and CDR2: MDHEN and SYDVKM. The CDR3 consists of 15 residues. Losses at the gene ends were 6 bases for V and 3 bases for J; bases not matched to a gene: 9. CDR3 sequence (DNA): TGTGCCAGCAGCTCCGGGGACAGGGACAACTACGAGCAGTACGTC. Translation: CASSSGDRDNYEQYV.

The genes are TRBV5-4 and TRBJ1-2; D is ambiguous. The CDR3 has 14 amino acids. The V end was cut by 1 base, the J end by 0 bases, with 7 bases between. Germline values: CDR1 SGHNT, CDR2 YYREEE (reference sequence). CDR3 sequence (DNA): TGTGCCAGCAGCTTGCAGAACCCTAACTATGGCTACACCTTC. Residues: CASSLQNPNYGYTF.

This clone showed up just a few times. This sequence joins TRBV4-2 and TRBJ1-2; weak D call: TRBD1 (6 bases). Germline values: CDR1 LGHNA, CDR2 YNFKEQ. The CDR3 length is 17 residues. Trimming removed 1 base from V and 4 bases from J, with 19 bases in between. CDR3 sequence (DNA): TGTGCCAGCAGCCAAGGTGGACCGGGACAATTCGGCTATGGCTACACCTTC. This encodes CASSQGGPGQFGYGYTF.

Only a few counts were recorded for this clone. The J gene is TRBJ2-2, the V gene TRBV5-6, with 8 bases aligning to TRBD1. This CDR3 contains 13 residues. Germline CDR1 reads SGHDT; CDR2 reads YYEEEE. Losses at the gene ends were 5 bases for V and 6 bases for J; bases not matched to a gene: 3. Here the CDR3 reads CASSPGGSGELFF. CDR3 nucleotide sequence: TGTGCCAGCAGTCCAGGGGGCTCCGGGGAGCTGTTTTTT.

The J gene is TRBJ1-5, the V gene TRBV6-8, with 8 nucleotides matching TRBD1. This CDR3 is built from 15 residues. The V gene's germline CDR1 is MNHGY and CDR2 SAAAGT. Losses at the gene ends were 5 bases for V and 1 base for J; bases not matched to a gene: 4. The CDR3 nucleotides are TGTGCCAGCAGTGGGGACAGGAGAAGCAATCAGCCCCAGCATTTT. Amino acid sequence: CASSGDRRSNQPQHF.

There are a few counts of this clone. Germline is not matched at one junction end, which may reflect a read error. This sequence joins TRBV7-9 and TRBJ2-7; 10 nucleotides agree with TRBD1. The germline V gene encodes CDR1 SEHNR and CDR2 FQNEAQ (reference sequence). The CDR3 is 15 amino acids. CDR3 residues: CASSLRDRGNYEKYF. Here the CDR3 DNA reads TGTGCCAGCAGCCTCCGGGACAGGGGAAACTACGAGAAGTACTTT.

The V gene is TRBV15, the J gene TRBJ2-5; unclear D gene. The V gene lost 0 bases and the J gene lost 1 base, with 9 bases spanning the gap. Germline CDR1 LNHNV, CDR2 YYDKDF (reference sequence). This CDR3 spans 15 amino acids. The CDR3 sequence: CATSRDNRGQETQYF. The CDR3 DNA follows: TGTGCCACCAGCAGAGATAATAGAGGCCAAGAGACCCAGTACTTC.